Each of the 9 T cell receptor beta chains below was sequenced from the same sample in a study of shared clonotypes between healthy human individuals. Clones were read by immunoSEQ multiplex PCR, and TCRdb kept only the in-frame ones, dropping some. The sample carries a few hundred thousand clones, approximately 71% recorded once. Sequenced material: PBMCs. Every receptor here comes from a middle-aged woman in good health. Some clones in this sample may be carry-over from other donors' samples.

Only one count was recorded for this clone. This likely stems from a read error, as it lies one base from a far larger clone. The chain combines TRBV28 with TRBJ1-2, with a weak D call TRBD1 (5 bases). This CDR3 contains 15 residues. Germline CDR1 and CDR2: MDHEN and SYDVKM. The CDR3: CASSLVRQDIYGYAF. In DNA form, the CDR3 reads TGTGCCAGCAGTTTAGTGAGGCAGGACATTTATGGCTACGCCTTC.

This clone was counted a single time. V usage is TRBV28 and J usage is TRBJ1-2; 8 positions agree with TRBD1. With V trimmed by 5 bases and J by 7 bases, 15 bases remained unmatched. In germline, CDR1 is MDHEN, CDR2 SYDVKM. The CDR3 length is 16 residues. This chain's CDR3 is CASSPGTGRHRGGYTF. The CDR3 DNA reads TGTGCCAGCAGTCCCGGGACAGGTCGTCATCGTGGTGGCTACACCTTC.

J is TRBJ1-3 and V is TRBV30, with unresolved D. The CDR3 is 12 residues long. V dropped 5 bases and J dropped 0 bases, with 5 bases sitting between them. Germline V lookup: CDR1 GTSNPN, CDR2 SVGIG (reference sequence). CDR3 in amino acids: CAWSLSGNTIYF. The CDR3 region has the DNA TGTGCCTGGTCGCTCTCTGGAAACACCATATATTTT.

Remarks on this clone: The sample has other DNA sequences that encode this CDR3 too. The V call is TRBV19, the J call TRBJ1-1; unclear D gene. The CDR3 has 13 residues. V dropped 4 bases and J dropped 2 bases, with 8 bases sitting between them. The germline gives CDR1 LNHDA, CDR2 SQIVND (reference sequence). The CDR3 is CASSTTVNTEAFF. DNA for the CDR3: TGTGCCAGTAGTACTACAGTAAACACTGAAGCTTTCTTT.

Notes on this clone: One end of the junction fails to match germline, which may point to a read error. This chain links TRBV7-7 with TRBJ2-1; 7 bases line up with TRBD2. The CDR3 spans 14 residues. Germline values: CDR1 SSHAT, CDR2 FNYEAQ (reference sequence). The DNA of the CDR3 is TGTGCTAGCAGCTTCGCGGGAGATAGGAATGAGCAGTTCTTC. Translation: CASSFAGDRNEQFF.

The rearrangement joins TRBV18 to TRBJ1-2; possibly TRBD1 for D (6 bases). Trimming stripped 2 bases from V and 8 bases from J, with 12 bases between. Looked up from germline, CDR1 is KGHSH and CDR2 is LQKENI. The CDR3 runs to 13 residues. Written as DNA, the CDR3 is TGTGCCAGCTCACCATTGACAGGAGACGGCTACACCTTC. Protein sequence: CASSPLTGDGYTF.

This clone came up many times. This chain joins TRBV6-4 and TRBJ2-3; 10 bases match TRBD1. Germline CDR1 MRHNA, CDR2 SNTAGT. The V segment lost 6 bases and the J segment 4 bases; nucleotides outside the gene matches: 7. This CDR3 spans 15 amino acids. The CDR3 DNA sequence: TGTGCCAGCAGCCGGGGGACAGGGGAGGCAGATACGCAGTATTTT. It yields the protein CASSRGTGEADTQYF.

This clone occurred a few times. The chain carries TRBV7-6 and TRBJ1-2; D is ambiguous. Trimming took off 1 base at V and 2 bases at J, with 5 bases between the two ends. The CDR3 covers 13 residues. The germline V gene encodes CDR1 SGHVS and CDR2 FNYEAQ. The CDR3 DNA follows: TGTGCCAGCAGCTTAGGTTACAACTATGGCTACACCTTC. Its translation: CASSLGYNYGYTF.

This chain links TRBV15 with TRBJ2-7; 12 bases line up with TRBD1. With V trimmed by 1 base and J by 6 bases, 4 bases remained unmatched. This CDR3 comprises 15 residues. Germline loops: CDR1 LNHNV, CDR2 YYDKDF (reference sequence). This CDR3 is CATSRGGTGGVEQYF. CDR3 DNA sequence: TGTGCCACCAGCAGAGGAGGGACAGGGGGCGTCGAGCAGTACTTC.